The clone carrying this T cell receptor beta chain was seen a handful of times. Unmatched junction bases numbered 3, after V lost 1 base and J lost 6 bases. In germline, CDR1 is MDHEN, CDR2 SYDVKM. There are 14 residues in the CDR3. The entry originates in a study of blood T cell repertoires in COVID-19. The table came from immunoSEQ multiplex PCR; TCRdb's copy has only in-frame clones and leaves some out. This table holds 55,000 to 75,000 clones, around 79% found once. The sample was peripheral blood. This sequence joins TRBV28 and TRBJ1-2, with 9 bases that match TRBD1. This TCR was recovered from a man in his sixties with acute or convalescent COVID-19. CDR3 sequence: CASSLFWTGDGYTF. As DNA, the CDR3 is TGTGCCAGCAGTTTATTTTGGACAGGGGATGGCTACACCTTC.